These T cell receptor beta chains were read from a single sample in a study of T cell changes during pregnancy in multiple sclerosis. The assay was immunoSEQ multiplex PCR, and TCRdb's table has in-frame clones only and misses some. The sample gives 45,000 or so clones, about 96% of which show up once; 0.89% is in the top ten. This material consisted of peripheral blood, taken in the second trimester of pregnancy. The receptors derive from a female donor with multiple sclerosis, enrolled in a pregnancy study. Both conserved end residues are part of each CDR3. The order of the fields is D gene, clone size, V gene, J gene, CDR3 DNA, CDR3 protein. The D gene is left open where the match is weak. Expanded clones are given a class, and other clones once, few, many or no size at all.

d_call: TRBD2; clone_size: .; v_call: TRBV10-3; j_call: TRBJ2-7; cdr3_nt: TGTGCCATCAGTGATACTGGACTAGCCTACGAGCAGTACTTC; cdr3_aa: CAISDTGLAYEQYF
d_call: .; clone_size: .; v_call: TRBV7-8; j_call: TRBJ2-1; cdr3_nt: TGTGCCAGCAGCTTCGGGAGCTCCTACAATGAGCAGTTCTTC; cdr3_aa: CASSFGSSYNEQFF
d_call: TRBD1; clone_size: .; v_call: TRBV7-2; j_call: TRBJ1-2; cdr3_nt: TGTGCCAGCAGCTATACAGGGGGATCGGGGGGCTACACCTTC; cdr3_aa: CASSYTGGSGGYTF
d_call: .; clone_size: .; v_call: TRBV27; j_call: TRBJ2-7; cdr3_nt: TGTGCCAGCAGTATACAGGGTTCACACGAGCAGTACTTC; cdr3_aa: CASSIQGSHEQYF
d_call: .; clone_size: .; v_call: TRBV21-1; j_call: TRBJ2-1; cdr3_nt: TGTGCCAGCAGCACTTTCTCCTCAGGGGTGGGTACATACAATGAGCAGTTCTTC; cdr3_aa: CASSTFSSGVGTYNEQFF
d_call: .; clone_size: .; v_call: TRBV20-1; j_call: TRBJ2-7; cdr3_nt: TGCAGTGTCAGGGGAACGAGGGAGCAGTACTTC; cdr3_aa: CSVRGTREQYF
d_call: .; clone_size: .; v_call: TRBV27; j_call: TRBJ1-5; cdr3_nt: TGTGCCAGCAGTGGCCTTTCGGGTCAGCCCCAGCATTTT; cdr3_aa: CASSGLSGQPQHF
d_call: .; clone_size: .; v_call: TRBV19; j_call: TRBJ2-7; cdr3_nt: TGTGCCAGTAGTACCAGACAGAGTACCTACGAGCAGTACTTC; cdr3_aa: CASSTRQSTYEQYF
d_call: TRBD1; clone_size: once; v_call: TRBV13; j_call: TRBJ1-5; cdr3_nt: TGTGCCAGCAGCTTAGGTGGACAGGGATACAATCAGCCCCAGCATTTT; cdr3_aa: CASSLGGQGYNQPQHF
d_call: .; clone_size: .; v_call: TRBV4-1; j_call: TRBJ2-7; cdr3_nt: TGCGCCAGCAGCCAAGCCCCACCCGGGAACGAGCAGTACTTC; cdr3_aa: CASSQAPPGNEQYF
d_call: .; clone_size: once; v_call: TRBV6-5; j_call: TRBJ1-5; cdr3_nt: TGTGCCAGCAGAACGACGGGTAGGTCAAATCAGCCCCAGCATTTT; cdr3_aa: CASRTTGRSNQPQHF